This TCR beta chain was captured by sequencing in a study of T-cell memory formation after mild COVID-19. This CDR3 contains 15 residues. V lost 5 bases and J 6 bases, leaving 21 bases between the germline ends. Germline CDR1 is GTSNPN and CDR2 is SVGIG (reference sequence). TCRdb reanalysed the 5' RACE reads using MiXCR and keeps one entry per CDR3 protein. The repertoire holds roughly 130,000 distinct CDR3 sequences, roughly 6.2% seen once, with 2% to 2.5% in the top ten. This clonotype was observed a few times. Its specificity is not known. Findings of the study overall: Contracting CD8+ clones were enriched in EMRA, CD4+ mainly in CM and EM. Later expanders leaned toward CD4+, whereas clones contracting from day 15 to 85 were balanced CD4/CD8.

The chain has TRBV30 and TRBJ2-3; TRBD1 might be the D (6 bases). This TCR was sampled from an adult woman who had mild COVID-19 (a few samples of this study predate the infection). Cell type and time point are not known. The sequenced sample was PBMCs or a T cell subset sorted from them (not recorded which). The CDR3 spells CAWGPRDTVGDTQYF. In nucleotides, the CDR3 is TGTGCCTGGGGGCCCCGGGACACCGTTGGGGATACGCAGTATTTT.